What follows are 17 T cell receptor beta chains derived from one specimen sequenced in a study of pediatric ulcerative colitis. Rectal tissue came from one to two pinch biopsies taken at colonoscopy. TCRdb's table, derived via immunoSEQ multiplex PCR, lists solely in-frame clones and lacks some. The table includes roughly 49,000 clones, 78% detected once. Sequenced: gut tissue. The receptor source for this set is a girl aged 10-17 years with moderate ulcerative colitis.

The DNA for the CDR3 is TGCGCCAGCAGCCCTCCGTTCTCAGGGCTTCGCTACACCTTC. Translating gives CASSPPFSGLRYTF. The rearrangement links TRBV4-1 to TRBJ1-2; D is perhaps TRBD1 (5 bases). Germline CDR1 is MGHRA and CDR2 is YSYEKL. The CDR3 sequence is 14 residues long. V was shortened by 4 bases and J by 9 bases, with 18 bases between the two germline ends.

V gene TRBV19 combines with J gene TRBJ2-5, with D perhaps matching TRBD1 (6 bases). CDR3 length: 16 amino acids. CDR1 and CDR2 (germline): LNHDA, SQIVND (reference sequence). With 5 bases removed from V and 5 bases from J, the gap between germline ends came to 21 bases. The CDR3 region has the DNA TGTGCCAGTAGTCCCTCCCGTCTGGGGGCTCGGGAGACCCAGTACTTC. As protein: CASSPSRLGARETQYF.

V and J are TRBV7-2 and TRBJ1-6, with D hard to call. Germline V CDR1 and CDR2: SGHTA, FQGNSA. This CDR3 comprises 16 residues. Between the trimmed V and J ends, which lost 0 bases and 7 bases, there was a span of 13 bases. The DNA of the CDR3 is TGTGCCAGCAGCTTAGCAGTCTCCCGTTCAAATTCACCCCTCCACTTT. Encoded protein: CASSLAVSRSNSPLHF.

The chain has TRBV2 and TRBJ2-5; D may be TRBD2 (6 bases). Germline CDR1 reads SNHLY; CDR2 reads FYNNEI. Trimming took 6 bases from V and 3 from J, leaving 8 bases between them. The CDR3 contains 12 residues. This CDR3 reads CASRGLEETQYF. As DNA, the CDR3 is TGTGCCAGCAGGGGACTGGAAGAGACCCAGTACTTC.

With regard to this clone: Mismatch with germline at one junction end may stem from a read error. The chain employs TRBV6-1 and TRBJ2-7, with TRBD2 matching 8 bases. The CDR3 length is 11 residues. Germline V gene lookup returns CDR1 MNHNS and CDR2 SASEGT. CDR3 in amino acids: CASIAGSEDVF. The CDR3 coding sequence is TGTGCCAGCATAGCGGGGTCCGAGGACGTCTTC.

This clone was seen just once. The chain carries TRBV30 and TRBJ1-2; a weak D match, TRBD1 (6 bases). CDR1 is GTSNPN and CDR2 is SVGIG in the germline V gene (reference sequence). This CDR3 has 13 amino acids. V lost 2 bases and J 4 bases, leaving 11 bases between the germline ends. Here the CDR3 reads CAWSTGQGYGYTF. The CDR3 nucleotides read TGTGCCTGGAGTACAGGGCAGGGCTATGGCTACACCTTC.

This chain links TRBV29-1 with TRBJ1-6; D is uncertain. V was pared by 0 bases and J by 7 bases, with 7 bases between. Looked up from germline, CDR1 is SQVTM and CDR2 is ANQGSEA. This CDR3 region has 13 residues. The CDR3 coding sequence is TGCAGCGTTGAAGACCAGCCCAATTCACCCCTCCACTTT. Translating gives CSVEDQPNSPLHF.

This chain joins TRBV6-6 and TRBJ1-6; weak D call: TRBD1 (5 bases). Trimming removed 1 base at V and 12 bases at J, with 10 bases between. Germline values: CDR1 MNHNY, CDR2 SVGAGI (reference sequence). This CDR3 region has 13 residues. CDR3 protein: CASSYWRGEPLHF. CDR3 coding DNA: TGTGCCAGCAGTTACTGGAGGGGAGAACCCCTCCACTTT.

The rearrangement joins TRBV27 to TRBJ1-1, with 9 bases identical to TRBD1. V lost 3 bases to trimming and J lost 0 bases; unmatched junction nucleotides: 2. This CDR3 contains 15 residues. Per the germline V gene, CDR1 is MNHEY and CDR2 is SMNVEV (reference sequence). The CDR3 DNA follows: TGTGCCAGCAGTTTTACAGGGGGCCTGAACACTGAAGCTTTCTTT. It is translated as CASSFTGGLNTEAFF.

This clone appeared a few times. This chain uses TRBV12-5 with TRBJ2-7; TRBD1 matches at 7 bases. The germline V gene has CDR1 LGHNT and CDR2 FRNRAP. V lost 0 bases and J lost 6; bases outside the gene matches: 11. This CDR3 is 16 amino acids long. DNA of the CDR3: TGTGCTAGTGGTTTGGTTCCAGGACAGGACTCGGTCGAGCAGTACTTC. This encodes CASGLVPGQDSVEQYF.

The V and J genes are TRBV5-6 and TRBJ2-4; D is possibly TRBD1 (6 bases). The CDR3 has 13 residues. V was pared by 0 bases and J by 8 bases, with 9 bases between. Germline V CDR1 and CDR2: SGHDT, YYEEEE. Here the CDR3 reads CASSLGGPDIQYF. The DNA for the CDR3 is TGTGCCAGCAGCTTGGGGGGGCCGGACATTCAGTACTTC.

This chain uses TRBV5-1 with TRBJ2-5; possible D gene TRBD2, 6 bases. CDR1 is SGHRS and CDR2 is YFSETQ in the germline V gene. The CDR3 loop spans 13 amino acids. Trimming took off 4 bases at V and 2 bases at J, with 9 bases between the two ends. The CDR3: CASSPGSQETQYF. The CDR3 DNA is TGCGCCAGCAGCCCCGGGAGTCAAGAGACCCAGTACTTC.

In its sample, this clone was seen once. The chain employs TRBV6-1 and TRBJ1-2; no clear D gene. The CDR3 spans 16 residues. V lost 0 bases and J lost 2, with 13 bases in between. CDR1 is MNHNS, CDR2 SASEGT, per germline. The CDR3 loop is CASSEATYWGNYGYTF. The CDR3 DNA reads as TGTGCCAGCAGTGAAGCTACTTACTGGGGAAACTATGGCTACACCTTC.

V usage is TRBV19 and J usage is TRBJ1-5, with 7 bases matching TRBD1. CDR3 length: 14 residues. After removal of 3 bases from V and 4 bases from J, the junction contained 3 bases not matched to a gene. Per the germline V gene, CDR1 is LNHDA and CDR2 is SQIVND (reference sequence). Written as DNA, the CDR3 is TGTGCCAGTAGTATGGGGACAGCGAATCAGCCCCAGCATTTT. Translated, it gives CASSMGTANQPQHF.

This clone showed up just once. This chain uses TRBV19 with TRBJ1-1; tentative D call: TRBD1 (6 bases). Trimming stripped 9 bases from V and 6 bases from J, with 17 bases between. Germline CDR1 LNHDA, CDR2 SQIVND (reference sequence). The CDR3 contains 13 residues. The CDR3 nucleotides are TGTGCCAGCAAACAGGGATCCTTTTCTGAAGCTTTCTTT. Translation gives CASKQGSFSEAFF.

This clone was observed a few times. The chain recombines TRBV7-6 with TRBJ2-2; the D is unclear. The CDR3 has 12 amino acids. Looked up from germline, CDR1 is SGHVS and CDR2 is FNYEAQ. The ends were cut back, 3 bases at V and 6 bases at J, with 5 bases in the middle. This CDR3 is CASSFGAGELFF. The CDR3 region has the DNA TGTGCCAGCAGCTTTGGGGCCGGGGAGCTGTTTTTT.

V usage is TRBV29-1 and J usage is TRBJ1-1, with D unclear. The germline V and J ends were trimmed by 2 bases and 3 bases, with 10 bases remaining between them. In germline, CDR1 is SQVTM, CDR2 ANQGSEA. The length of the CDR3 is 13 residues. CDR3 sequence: CSVEPTGYTEAFF. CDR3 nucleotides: TGCAGCGTTGAACCCACGGGGTACACTGAAGCTTTCTTT.